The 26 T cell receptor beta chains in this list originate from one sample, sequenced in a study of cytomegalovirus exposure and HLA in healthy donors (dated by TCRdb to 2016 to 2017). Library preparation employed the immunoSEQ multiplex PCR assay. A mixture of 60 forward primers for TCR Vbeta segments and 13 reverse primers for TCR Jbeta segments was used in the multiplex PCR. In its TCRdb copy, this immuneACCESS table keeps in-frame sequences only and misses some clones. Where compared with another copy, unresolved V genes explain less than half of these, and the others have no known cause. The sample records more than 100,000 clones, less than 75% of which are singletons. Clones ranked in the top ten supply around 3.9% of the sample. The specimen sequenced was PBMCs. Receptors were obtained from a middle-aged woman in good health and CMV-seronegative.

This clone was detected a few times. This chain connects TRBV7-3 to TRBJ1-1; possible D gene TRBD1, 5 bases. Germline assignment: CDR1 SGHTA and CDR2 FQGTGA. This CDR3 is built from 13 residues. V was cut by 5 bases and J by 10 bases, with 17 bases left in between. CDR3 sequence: CASSLATDSPAFF. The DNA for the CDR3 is TGTGCCAGCAGCCTGGCGACCGACAGTCCAGCTTTCTTT.

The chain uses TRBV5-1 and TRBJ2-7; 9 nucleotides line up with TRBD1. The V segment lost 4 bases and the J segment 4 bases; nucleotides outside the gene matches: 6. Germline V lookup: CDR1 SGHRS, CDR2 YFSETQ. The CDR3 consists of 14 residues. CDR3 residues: CASSLTGGRYEQYF. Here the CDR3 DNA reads TGCGCCAGCAGCCTTACAGGGGGCAGGTACGAGCAGTACTTC.

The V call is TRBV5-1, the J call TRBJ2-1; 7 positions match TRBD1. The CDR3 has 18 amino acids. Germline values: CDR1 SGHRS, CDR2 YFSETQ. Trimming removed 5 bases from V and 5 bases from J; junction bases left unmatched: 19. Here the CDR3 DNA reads TGCGCCAGCAGGCGGCCGGGACAGCTCAATAGGAAGGACAATGAGCAGTTCTTC. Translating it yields CASRRPGQLNRKDNEQFF.

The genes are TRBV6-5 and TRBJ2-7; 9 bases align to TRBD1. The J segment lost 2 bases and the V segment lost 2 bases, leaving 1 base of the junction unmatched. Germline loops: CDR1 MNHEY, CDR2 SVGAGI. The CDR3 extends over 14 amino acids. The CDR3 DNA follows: TGTGCCAGCAGTTACGGGACAGGGACCTACGAGCAGTACTTC. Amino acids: CASSYGTGTYEQYF.

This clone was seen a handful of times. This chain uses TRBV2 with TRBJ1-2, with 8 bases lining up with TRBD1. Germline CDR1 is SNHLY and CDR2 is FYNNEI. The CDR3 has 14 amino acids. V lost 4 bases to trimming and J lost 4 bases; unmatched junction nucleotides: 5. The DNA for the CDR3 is TGTGCCAGCAGTGGAGGACAGGGTGGCTATGGCTACACCTTC. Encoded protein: CASSGGQGGYGYTF. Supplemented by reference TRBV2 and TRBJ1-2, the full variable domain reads EPEVTQTPSHQVTQMGQEVILRCVPISNHLYFYWYRQILGQKVEFLVSFYNNEISEKSEIFDDQFSVERPDGSNFTLKIRSTKLEDSAMYFCASSGGQGGYGYTFGSGTRLTVV.

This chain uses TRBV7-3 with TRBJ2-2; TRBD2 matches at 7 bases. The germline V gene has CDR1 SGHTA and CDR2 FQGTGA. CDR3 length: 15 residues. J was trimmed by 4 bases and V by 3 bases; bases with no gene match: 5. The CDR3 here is CASSLTGGSTGELFF. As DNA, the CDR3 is TGTGCCAGCAGCTTGACCGGGGGGTCCACCGGGGAGCTGTTTTTT. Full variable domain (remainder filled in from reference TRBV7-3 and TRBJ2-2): GAGVSQTPSNKVTEKGKYVELRCDPISGHTALYWYRQSLGQGPEFLIYFQGTGAADDSGLPNDRFFAVRPEGSVSTLKIQRTERGDSAVYLCASSLTGGSTGELFFGEGSRLTVL.

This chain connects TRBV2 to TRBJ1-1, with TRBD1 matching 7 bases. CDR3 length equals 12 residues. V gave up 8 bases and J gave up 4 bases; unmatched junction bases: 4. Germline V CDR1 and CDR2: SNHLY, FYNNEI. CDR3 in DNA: TGTGCCAGCTCGACAGGGTTCACTGAAGCTTTCTTT. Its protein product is CASSTGFTEAFF.

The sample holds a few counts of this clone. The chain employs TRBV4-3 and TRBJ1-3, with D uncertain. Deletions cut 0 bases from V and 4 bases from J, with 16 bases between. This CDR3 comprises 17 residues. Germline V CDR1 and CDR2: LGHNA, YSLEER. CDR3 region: CASSQDTRPGRGNTIYF. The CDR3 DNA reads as TGCGCCAGCAGCCAAGATACACGCCCGGGTAGGGGAAACACCATATATTTT.

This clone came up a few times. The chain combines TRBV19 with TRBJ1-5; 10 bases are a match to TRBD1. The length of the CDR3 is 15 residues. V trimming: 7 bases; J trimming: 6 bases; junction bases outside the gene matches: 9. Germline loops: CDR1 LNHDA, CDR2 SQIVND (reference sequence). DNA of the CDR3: TGTGCCAGTAACCCCGGGACAGGGGACGTTCAGCCCCAGCATTTT. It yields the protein CASNPGTGDVQPQHF.

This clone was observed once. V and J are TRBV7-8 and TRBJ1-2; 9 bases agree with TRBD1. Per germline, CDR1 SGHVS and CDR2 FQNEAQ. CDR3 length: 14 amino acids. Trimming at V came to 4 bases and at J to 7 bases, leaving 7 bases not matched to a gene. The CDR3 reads CASSWDREATGYTF. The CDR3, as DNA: TGTGCCAGCAGCTGGGACAGGGAAGCCACTGGCTACACCTTC.

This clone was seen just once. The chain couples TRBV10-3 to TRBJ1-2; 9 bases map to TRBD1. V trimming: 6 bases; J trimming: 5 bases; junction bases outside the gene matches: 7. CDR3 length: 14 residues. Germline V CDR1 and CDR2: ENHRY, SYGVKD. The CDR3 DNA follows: TGTGCCATCAGGGGGGACAGGGCAGCTTATGGCTACACCTTC. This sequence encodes CAIRGDRAAYGYTF.

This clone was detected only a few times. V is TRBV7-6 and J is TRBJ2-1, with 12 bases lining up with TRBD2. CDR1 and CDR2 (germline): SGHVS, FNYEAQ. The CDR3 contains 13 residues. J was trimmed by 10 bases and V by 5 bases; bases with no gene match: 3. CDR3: CASSMGTSGEQFF. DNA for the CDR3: TGTGCCAGCAGCATGGGGACTAGCGGGGAGCAGTTCTTC.

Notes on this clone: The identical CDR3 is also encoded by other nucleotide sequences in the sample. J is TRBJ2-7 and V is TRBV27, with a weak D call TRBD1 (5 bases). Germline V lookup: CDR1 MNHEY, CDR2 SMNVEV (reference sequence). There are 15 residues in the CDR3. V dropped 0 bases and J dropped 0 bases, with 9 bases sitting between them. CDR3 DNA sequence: TGTGCCAGCAGTTTATCATGGGGCGGCTCCTACGAGCAGTACTTC. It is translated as CASSLSWGGSYEQYF.

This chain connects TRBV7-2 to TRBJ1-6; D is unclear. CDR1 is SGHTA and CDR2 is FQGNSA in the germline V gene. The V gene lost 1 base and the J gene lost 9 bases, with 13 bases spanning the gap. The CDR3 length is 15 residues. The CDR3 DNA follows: TGTGCCAGCAGCTTAGGAGGCCTGTCGGCTTCACCCCTCCACTTT. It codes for CASSLGGLSASPLHF.

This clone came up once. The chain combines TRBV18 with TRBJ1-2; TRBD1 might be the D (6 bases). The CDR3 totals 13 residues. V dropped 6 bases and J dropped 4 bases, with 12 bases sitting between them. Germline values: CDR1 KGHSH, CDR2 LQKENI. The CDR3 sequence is CASSGGARYGYTF. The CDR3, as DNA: TGTGCCAGCTCCGGGGGGGCGCGCTATGGCTACACCTTC.

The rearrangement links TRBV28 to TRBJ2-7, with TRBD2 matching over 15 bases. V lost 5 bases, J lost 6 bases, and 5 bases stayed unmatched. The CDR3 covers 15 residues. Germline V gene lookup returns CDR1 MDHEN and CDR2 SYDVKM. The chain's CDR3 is CASSPGTSGRSEQYF. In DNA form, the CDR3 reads TGTGCCAGCAGTCCCGGGACTAGCGGGAGGTCCGAGCAGTACTTC.

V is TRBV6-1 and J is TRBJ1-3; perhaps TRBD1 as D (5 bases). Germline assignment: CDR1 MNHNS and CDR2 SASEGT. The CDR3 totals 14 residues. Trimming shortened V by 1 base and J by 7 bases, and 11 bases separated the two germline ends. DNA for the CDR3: TGTGCCAGCAGTGAAGTAGGGGATGGTAACACCATATATTTT. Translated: CASSEVGDGNTIYF.

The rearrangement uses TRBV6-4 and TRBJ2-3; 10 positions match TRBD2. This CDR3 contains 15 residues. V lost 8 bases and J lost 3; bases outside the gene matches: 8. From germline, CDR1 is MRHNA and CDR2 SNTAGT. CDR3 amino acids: CASASSGGATDTQYF. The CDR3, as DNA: TGTGCCAGCGCCTCGAGCGGGGGGGCGACAGATACGCAGTATTTT.

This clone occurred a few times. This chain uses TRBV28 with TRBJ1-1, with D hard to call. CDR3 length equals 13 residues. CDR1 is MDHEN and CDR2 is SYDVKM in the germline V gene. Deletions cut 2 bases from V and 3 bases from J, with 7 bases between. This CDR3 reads CASSLMSDTEAFF. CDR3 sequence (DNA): TGTGCCAGCAGTTTAATGTCTGACACTGAAGCTTTCTTT. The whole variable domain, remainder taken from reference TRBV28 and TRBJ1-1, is DVKVTQSSRYLVKRTGEKVFLECVQDMDHENMFWYRQDPGLGLRLIYFSYDVKMKEKGDIPEGYSVSREKKERFSLILESASTNQTSMYLCASSLMSDTEAFFGQGTRLTVV.

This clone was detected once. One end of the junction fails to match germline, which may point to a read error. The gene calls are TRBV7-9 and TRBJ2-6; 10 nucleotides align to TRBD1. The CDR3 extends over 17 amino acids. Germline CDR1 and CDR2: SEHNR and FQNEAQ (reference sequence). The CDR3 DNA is TGTTCCAGCAGCTCCGGACAGGGGGTGAATGGGGCCAACGTCCTGACTTTC. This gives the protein CSSSSGQGVNGANVLTF.

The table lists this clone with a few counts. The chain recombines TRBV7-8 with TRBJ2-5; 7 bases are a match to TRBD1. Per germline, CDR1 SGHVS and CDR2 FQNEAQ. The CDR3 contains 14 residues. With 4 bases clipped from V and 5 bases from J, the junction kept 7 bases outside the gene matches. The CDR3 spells CASSYRQGRETQYF. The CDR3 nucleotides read TGTGCCAGCAGCTACCGACAGGGTCGGGAGACCCAGTACTTC. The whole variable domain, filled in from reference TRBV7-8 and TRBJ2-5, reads GAGVSQSPRYKVAKRGQDVALRCDPISGHVSLFWYQQALGQGPEFLTYFQNEAQLDKSGLPSDRFFAERPEGSVSTLKIQRTQQEDSAVYLCASSYRQGRETQYFGPGTRLLVL.

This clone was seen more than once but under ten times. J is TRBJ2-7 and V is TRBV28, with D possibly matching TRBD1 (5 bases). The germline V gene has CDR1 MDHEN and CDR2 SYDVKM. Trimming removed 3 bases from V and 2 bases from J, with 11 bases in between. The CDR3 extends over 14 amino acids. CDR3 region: CASSLSQGTYEQYF. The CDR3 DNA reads TGTGCCAGCAGTTTGAGCCAGGGAACCTACGAGCAGTACTTC. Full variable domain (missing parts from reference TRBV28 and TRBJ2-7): DVKVTQSSRYLVKRTGEKVFLECVQDMDHENMFWYRQDPGLGLRLIYFSYDVKMKEKGDIPEGYSVSREKKERFSLILESASTNQTSMYLCASSLSQGTYEQYFGPGTRLTVT.

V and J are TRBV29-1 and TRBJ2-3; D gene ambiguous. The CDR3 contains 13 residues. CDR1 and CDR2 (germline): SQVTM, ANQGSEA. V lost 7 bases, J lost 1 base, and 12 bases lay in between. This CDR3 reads CSAVPPGTDTQYF. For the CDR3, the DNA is TGCAGCGCGGTGCCCCCGGGCACAGATACGCAGTATTTT.

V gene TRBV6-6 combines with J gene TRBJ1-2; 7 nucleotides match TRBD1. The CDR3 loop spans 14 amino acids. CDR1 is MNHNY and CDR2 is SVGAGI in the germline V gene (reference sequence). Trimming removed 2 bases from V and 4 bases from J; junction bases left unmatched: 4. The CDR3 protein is CASSYPGGIYGYTF. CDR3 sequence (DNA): TGTGCCAGCAGTTACCCAGGGGGGATCTATGGCTACACCTTC.

The CDR3 spells CASSRQGTGNQPQHF. The CDR3 DNA is TGTGCCAGCAGTAGACAGGGGACAGGCAATCAGCCCCAGCATTTT. The rearrangement joins TRBV6-6 to TRBJ1-5; 8 nucleotides align to TRBD1. Trimming at V came to 5 bases and at J to 2 bases, leaving 5 bases not matched to a gene. Per germline, CDR1 MNHNY and CDR2 SVGAGI (reference sequence). This CDR3 is 15 amino acids long.

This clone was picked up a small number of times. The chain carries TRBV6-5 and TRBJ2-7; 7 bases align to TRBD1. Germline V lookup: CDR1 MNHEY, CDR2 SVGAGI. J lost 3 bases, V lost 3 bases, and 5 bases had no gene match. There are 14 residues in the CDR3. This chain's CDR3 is CASSYTTGFYEQYF. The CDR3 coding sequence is TGTGCCAGCAGTTATACGACAGGGTTCTACGAGCAGTACTTC.